This T cell receptor beta chain was obtained from a study of blood T cell repertoires in COVID-19. At the level of the study: PBMCs, B-cell-depleted T cells, or T cells were the source of the cDNA or gDNA that made up the material.

Germline V gene data show CDR1 as MNHEY and CDR2 as SVGEGT. Trimming took off 6 bases at V and 4 bases at J, with 16 bases between the two ends. This CDR3 is 15 amino acids long. Measured with immunoSEQ multiplex PCR; TCRdb has only the in-frame clones, and not every one. The table includes over 200,000 clones, about 90% detected once. Participant reports of clinical history set cohort assignment. The chain joins TRBV6-2 or TRBV6-3 to TRBJ1-5; D might be TRBD1 (5 bases). The origin of this receptor is a man between 25 and 39 years old who had recovered from COVID-19. The sequenced sample consisted of PBMCs or T cells enriched from blood (not recorded which). The CDR3 region is CASSTPTSGNQPQHF. CDR3 nucleotides: TGTGCCAGCAGCACACCGACCTCAGGGAATCAGCCCCAGCATTTT.